Listed below are T cell receptor beta chains from one sample, sequenced in a study of blood T cells in healthy people across ages. Via MiXCR, TCRdb re-called the 5' RACE reads, giving one row per CDR3 protein. The profile shows approximately 1,100,000 distinct CDR3 sequences, less than 50% of them singletons. Sequenced sample: blood. The receptors stem from a woman aged 55-69 years in good health. Both conserved end residues are part of each CDR3. A D gene is named only where the DNA matches it firmly. A clone size is listed for some rows: how often the clone was seen (once, few, many), or a class if it is expanded.

V: TRBV5-1; size: .; J: TRBJ2-7; D: .; CDR3: CASSSEKTTAGWSYEQYF; DNA: TGCGCCAGCAGCTCGGAGAAAACGACAGCCGGTTGGTCCTACGAGCAGTACTTC
V: TRBV6-1; size: .; J: TRBJ2-7; D: TRBD2; CDR3: CASSEGRAFEQYF; DNA: TGTGCCAGCAGTGAGGGGAGGGCCTTCGAGCAGTACTTC
V: TRBV11-1; size: .; J: TRBJ2-7; D: .; CDR3: CASIPTQSEQYF; DNA: TGTGCCAGCATTCCTACCCAATCCGAGCAGTACTTC
V: TRBV7-9; size: .; J: TRBJ1-2; D: TRBD1; CDR3: CASSSYQGAFSNYGCTF; DNA: TGTGCCAGCAGCTCCTACCAGGGGGCTTTTTCTAACTATGGCTGCACCTTC
V: TRBV7-8; size: many; J: TRBJ2-7; D: .; CDR3: CASSLSQSSYNEQYF; DNA: TGTGCCAGCAGCTTAAGTCAGAGCTCCTACAATGAGCAGTACTTC
V: TRBV29-1; size: .; J: TRBJ2-1; D: .; CDR3: CSVEDRGGGEKQFF; DNA: TGCAGCGTTGAAGATCGCGGAGGGGGGGAGAAGCAGTTCTTC
V: TRBV28; size: few; J: TRBJ2-7; D: TRBD2; CDR3: CASNGWGGSYEQYF; DNA: TGTGCCAGCAATGGGTGGGGGGGCTCCTACGAGCAGTACTTC
V: TRBV28; size: .; J: TRBJ1-6; D: TRBD1; CDR3: CASSSPTGEGSPLHF; DNA: TGTGCCAGCAGTTCGCCCACAGGGGAGGGTTCACCCCTCCACTTT
V: TRBV6-5; size: .; J: TRBJ2-6; D: .; CDR3: CASKPDFSGANVLTF; DNA: TGTGCCAGCAAGCCCGATTTTTCTGGGGCCAACGTCCTGACTTTC
V: TRBV5-1; size: .; J: TRBJ1-1; D: TRBD1; CDR3: CASRGRGDTEAFF; DNA: TGCGCCAGCAGGGGCAGGGGGGACACTGAAGCTTTCTTT
V: TRBV7-6; size: .; J: TRBJ2-1; D: .; CDR3: CASSSAGAIGRETQFF; DNA: TGTGCCAGCAGCTCAGCCGGGGCCATCGGCCGGGAAACCCAGTTCTTC
V: TRBV6-6; size: .; J: TRBJ2-3; D: .; CDR3: CASSYAGPADSTDTQYF; DNA: TGTGCCAGCAGTTACGCAGGACCAGCGGATAGCACAGATACGCAGTATTTT
V: TRBV27; size: .; J: TRBJ2-4; D: TRBD2; CDR3: CASSLSSGGRPHIQYF; DNA: TGTGCCAGCAGTTTATCGTCCGGCGGGAGGCCTCACATTCAGTACTTC
V: TRBV27; size: few; J: TRBJ2-3; D: .; CDR3: CASSLYRGLTDTQYF; DNA: TGTGCCAGCAGTTTATATAGAGGGCTCACAGATACGCAGTATTTT
V: TRBV7-2; size: .; J: TRBJ2-7; D: .; CDR3: CASSLEGRVLAGYEQYF; DNA: TGTGCCAGCAGCTTAGAGGGCAGGGTCCTAGCTGGCTACGAGCAGTACTTC
V: TRBV11-2; size: .; J: TRBJ2-7; D: TRBD2; CDR3: CASSLVSGRSHEQYF; DNA: TGTGCCAGCAGCTTAGTTAGCGGGAGATCCCACGAGCAGTACTTC
V: TRBV7-3; size: .; J: TRBJ2-1; D: .; CDR3: CSSSLNGGGADEQFF; DNA: TGTTCCAGCAGCTTAAATGGTGGGGGCGCCGATGAGCAGTTCTTC
V: TRBV2; size: .; J: TRBJ1-1; D: .; CDR3: CASGPGERGTEAFF; DNA: TGTGCCAGCGGACCAGGGGAAAGGGGCACTGAAGCTTTCTTT